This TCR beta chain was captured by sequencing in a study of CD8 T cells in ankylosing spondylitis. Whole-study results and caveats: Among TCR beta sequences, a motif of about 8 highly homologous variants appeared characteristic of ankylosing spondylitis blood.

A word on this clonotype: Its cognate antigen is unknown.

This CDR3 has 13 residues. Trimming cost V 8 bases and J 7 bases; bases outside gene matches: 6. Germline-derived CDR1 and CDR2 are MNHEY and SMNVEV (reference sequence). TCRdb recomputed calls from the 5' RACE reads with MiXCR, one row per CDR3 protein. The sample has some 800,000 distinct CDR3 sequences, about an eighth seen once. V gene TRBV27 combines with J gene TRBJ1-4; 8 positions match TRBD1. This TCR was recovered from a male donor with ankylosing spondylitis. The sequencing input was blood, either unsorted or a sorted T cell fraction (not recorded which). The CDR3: CASRDRRVEKLFF. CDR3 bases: TGTGCCAGCCGGGACAGGAGAGTTGAAAAACTGTTTTTT.